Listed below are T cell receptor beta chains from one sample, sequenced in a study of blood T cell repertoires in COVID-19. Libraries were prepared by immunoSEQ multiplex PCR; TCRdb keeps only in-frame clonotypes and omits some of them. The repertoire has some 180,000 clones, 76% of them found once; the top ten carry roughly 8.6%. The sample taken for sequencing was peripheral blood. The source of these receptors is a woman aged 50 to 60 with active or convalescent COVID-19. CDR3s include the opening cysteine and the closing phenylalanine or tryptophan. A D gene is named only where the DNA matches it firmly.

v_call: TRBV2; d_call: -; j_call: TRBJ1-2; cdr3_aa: CASSEQGYGYTF
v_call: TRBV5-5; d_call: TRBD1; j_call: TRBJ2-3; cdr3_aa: CASSPRTGAGYSTDTQYF
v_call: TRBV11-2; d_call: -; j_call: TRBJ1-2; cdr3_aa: CASSPHPGNYGYTF
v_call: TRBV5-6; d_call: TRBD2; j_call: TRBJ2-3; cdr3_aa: CASSRRLAGDGTDTQYF
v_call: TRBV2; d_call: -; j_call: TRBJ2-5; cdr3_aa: CASSGGRVETQYF
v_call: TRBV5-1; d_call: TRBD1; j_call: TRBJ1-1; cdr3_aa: CASSTRGRGPSTEAFF
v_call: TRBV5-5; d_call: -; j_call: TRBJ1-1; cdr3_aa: CASSLDVDAQAKAFF
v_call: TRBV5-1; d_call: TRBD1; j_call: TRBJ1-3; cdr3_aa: CASSFGTASSGNTIYF
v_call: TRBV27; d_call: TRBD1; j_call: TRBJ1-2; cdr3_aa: CASSFSDRVDGYTF
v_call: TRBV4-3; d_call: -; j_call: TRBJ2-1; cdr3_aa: CASSPYQGSYNEQFF
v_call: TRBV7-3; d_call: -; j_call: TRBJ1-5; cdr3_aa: CASIMAVRSYSNQPQHF
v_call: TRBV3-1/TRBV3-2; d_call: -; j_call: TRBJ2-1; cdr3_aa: CASSQTRVEELSYNEQFF
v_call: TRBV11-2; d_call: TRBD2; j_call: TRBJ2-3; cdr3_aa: CASSLGRASGRTQYF
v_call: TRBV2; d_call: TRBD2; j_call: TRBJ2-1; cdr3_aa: CASSASGRGYEQFF
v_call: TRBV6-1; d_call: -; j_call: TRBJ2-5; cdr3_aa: CASSEQAGTQYF
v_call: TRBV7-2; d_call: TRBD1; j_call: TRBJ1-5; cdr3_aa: CASSEQGYQPQHF